The 11 T cell receptor beta chains listed next were all sequenced from one sample in a study of shared clonotypes between healthy human individuals. Terminally differentiated effector memory CD45RA+ cells were left out of the naive CD8 fraction, which was CD45RO-negative and positively selected for CCR7. Here immunoSEQ multiplex PCR was the method, and the copy in TCRdb shows in-frame clones only, minus some. The sample yields around 2.1 million clones, about 92% seen once. The sequencing input was naive CD8+ T cells from PBMCs. These receptors were taken from a man in his late teens or twenties in good health. Some clones in this sample may be carry-over from other donors' samples.

Comment on this clone: Other DNA sequences in this specimen translate into the identical CDR3. The chain uses TRBV28 and TRBJ2-7; D possibly corresponds to TRBD2 (6 bases). The CDR3 sequence is 13 residues long. V was shortened by 3 bases and J by 4 bases, with 10 bases between the two germline ends. The germline gives CDR1 MDHEN, CDR2 SYDVKM. The CDR3 sequence: CASSLAEGYEQYF. The DNA for the CDR3 is TGTGCCAGCAGTTTGGCGGAGGGGTACGAGCAGTACTTC.

This clone was counted a single time. This chain uses TRBV5-4 with TRBJ1-1; the D is unclear. Germline-derived CDR1 and CDR2 are SGHNT and YYREEE (reference sequence). The CDR3 is made up of 13 amino acids. Trimming took 3 bases from V and 2 from J, leaving 8 bases between them. The CDR3 spells CASSYPSNTEAFF. The CDR3 nucleotides read TGTGCCAGCAGCTACCCGTCCAACACTGAAGCTTTCTTT.

The gene calls are TRBV28 and TRBJ2-7; 7 nucleotides agree with TRBD2. Germline lookup yields CDR1 MDHEN and CDR2 SYDVKM. This CDR3 has 16 amino acids. V was pared by 4 bases and J by 3 bases, with 12 bases of the junction left unmatched. The CDR3 spells CASSSTWGGLSYEQYF. CDR3 sequence (DNA): TGTGCCAGCAGTTCCACGTGGGGGGGACTAAGCTACGAGCAGTACTTC.

The chain is built from TRBV4-3 and TRBJ2-2, with D tentatively TRBD1 or TRBD2 (5 bases each). This CDR3 is 18 amino acids long. With 1 base removed from V and 3 bases from J, the gap between germline ends came to 18 bases. Looked up from germline, CDR1 is LGHNA and CDR2 is YSLEER. CDR3 amino acids: CASSQGYAREIHTGELFF. As DNA, the CDR3 is TGCGCCAGCAGCCAAGGGTACGCCAGGGAGATTCACACCGGGGAGCTGTTTTTT.

This chain joins TRBV28 and TRBJ1-5, with D uncertain. CDR1 and CDR2 (germline): MDHEN, SYDVKM. V was shortened by 6 bases and J by 0 bases, with 12 bases between the two germline ends. This CDR3 has 15 amino acids. CDR3 nucleotide sequence: TGTGCCAGCAGGCAAGATAGGGATAGCAATCAGCCCCAGCATTTT. Translation: CASRQDRDSNQPQHF.

This clone was seen only once. The V and J genes are TRBV28 and TRBJ2-1; unclear D gene. V lost 2 bases to trimming and J lost 3 bases, with 11 bases between them. The CDR3 has 15 amino acids. Germline CDR1 MDHEN, CDR2 SYDVKM. Here the CDR3 reads CASSLGLANYNEQFF. The CDR3 region has the DNA TGTGCCAGCAGTTTAGGGCTGGCAAACTACAATGAGCAGTTCTTC. The entire variable domain, with the rest obtained from reference TRBV28 and TRBJ2-1, is as follows: DVKVTQSSRYLVKRTGEKVFLECVQDMDHENMFWYRQDPGLGLRLIYFSYDVKMKEKGDIPEGYSVSREKKERFSLILESASTNQTSMYLCASSLGLANYNEQFFGPGTRLTVL.

The V call is TRBV27, the J call TRBJ2-1, with 12 bases identical to TRBD2. Trimming took 8 bases from V and 12 from J; bases not matched to a gene: 23. The CDR3 sequence is 18 residues long. From germline, CDR1 is MNHEY and CDR2 SMNVEV (reference sequence). CDR3 coding DNA: TGTGCCAGCGCCAAAGGGGGGCGCGAGGGACTAGCGGGTAGCTGGCAGTTCTTC. Residues: CASAKGGREGLAGSWQFF.

V usage is TRBV10-3 and J usage is TRBJ2-7; either TRBD1 or TRBD2 may supply D (5 bases each). The length of the CDR3 is 14 residues. The V and J ends lost 0 bases and 2 bases respectively, with 8 bases between them. Germline CDR1 and CDR2: ENHRY and SYGVKD. The CDR3 protein is CAISESGVAYEQYF. The CDR3 DNA reads as TGTGCCATCAGTGAGTCGGGGGTTGCCTACGAGCAGTACTTC.

The CDR3 here is CASSPPLGASVETQYF. CDR3 in DNA: TGTGCCAGCAGCCCCCCCTTAGGGGCTAGCGTAGAGACCCAGTACTTC. The rearrangement links TRBV7-9 to TRBJ2-5, with D perhaps TRBD2 (6 bases). Trimming took off 5 bases at V and 4 bases at J, with 20 bases between the two ends. Germline V gives CDR1 SEHNR, CDR2 FQNEAQ (reference sequence). The CDR3 consists of 16 residues.

The genes are TRBV5-1 and TRBJ2-7; D remains ambiguous. Trimming removed 1 base at V and 7 bases at J, with 9 bases between. CDR3 size: 12 residues. Germline V gene data show CDR1 as SGHRS and CDR2 as YFSETQ. This CDR3 is CASSLPPLEQYF. CDR3 coding DNA: TGCGCCAGCAGCTTGCCCCCCTTGGAGCAGTACTTC.

A remark on this clone: The sample holds other DNA sequences that translate to the same CDR3. The chain links TRBV7-9 to TRBJ2-5; the D gene could be TRBD1 or TRBD2 (5 bases each). Germline CDR1 reads SEHNR; CDR2 reads FQNEAQ (reference sequence). The length of the CDR3 is 13 residues. V was pared by 3 bases and J by 3 bases, with 8 bases between. Here the CDR3 reads CASSLRGEETQYF. The CDR3 DNA reads as TGTGCCAGCAGCTTGAGAGGGGAAGAGACCCAGTACTTC.